These 29 T cell receptor beta chains were all obtained from the same sample, sequenced in a study of cytomegalovirus exposure and HLA in healthy donors. PCR involved 60 Vbeta and 13 Jbeta primers. Libraries were prepared by immunoSEQ multiplex PCR; TCRdb keeps only in-frame clonotypes and omits some of them. Of 90,000 to 150,000 clones detected, around 80% appear once; the ten largest clones hold less than 0.25%. The sample taken for sequencing was PBMCs. These receptors were obtained from a man aged 50 to 59 in good health and CMV-seronegative.

This chain links TRBV11-1 with TRBJ1-2; possible D gene TRBD1, 5 bases. CDR1 SGHAT and CDR2 FQDESV come from the germline V gene (reference sequence). The CDR3 has 15 residues. V lost 1 base and J lost 4, with 13 bases in between. In DNA, the CDR3 is TGTGCCAGCAGCTTAGATTTCGGGGGTTCCTATGGCTACACCTTC. Its translation is CASSLDFGGSYGYTF.

CDR3 in amino acids: CAISPSQRGSYEQYF. Written as DNA, the CDR3 is TGTGCCATCAGTCCTTCCCAGCGGGGATCCTACGAGCAGTACTTC. The chain has TRBV10-3 and TRBJ2-7; 7 nucleotides line up with TRBD2. Trimming took 5 bases from V and 1 from J; bases not matched to a gene: 8. The germline V gene has CDR1 ENHRY and CDR2 SYGVKD. The CDR3 consists of 15 residues.

The chain joins TRBV4-1 to TRBJ1-6; 7 nucleotides agree with TRBD1. V shed 4 bases and J 2 bases; nucleotides not matched to a gene: 5. The germline V gene encodes CDR1 MGHRA and CDR2 YSYEKL. This CDR3 comprises 16 residues. The CDR3 DNA is TGCGCCAGCAGCCGAACGGACAGGACCTATAATTCACCCCTCCACTTT. The encoded protein is CASSRTDRTYNSPLHF.

This clone came up a few times. V is TRBV10-3 and J is TRBJ2-3; weak D call: TRBD2 (6 bases). This CDR3 is 15 amino acids long. The ends were cut back, 4 bases at V and 0 bases at J, with 11 bases in the middle. Germline-derived CDR1 and CDR2 are ENHRY and SYGVKD. The CDR3 sequence: CAISGRGFSTDTQYF. In DNA form, the CDR3 reads TGTGCCATCAGTGGCCGGGGGTTTAGCACAGATACGCAGTATTTT.

V is TRBV14 and J is TRBJ1-1; D ambiguous. The germline CDR1 and CDR2 sequences are SGHDN and FVKESK. V was clipped by 5 bases and J by 0 bases, with 4 bases between them. The CDR3 has 12 residues. CDR3 residues: CASSLMNTEAFF. The DNA of the CDR3 is TGTGCCAGCAGCTTAATGAACACTGAAGCTTTCTTT.

For this clone: Other DNA sequences of this sample code for an identical CDR3. This chain uses TRBV7-3 with TRBJ2-3; 10 bases fit TRBD2. Germline V gene lookup returns CDR1 SGHTA and CDR2 FQGTGA. The CDR3 is 16 residues long. Germline trimming cut 4 bases from V and 0 bases from J; bases unmatched to any gene: 4. CDR3 residues: CASSSRLAGSTDTQYF. CDR3 coding DNA: TGTGCCAGCAGCTCAAGACTAGCGGGTAGCACAGATACGCAGTATTTT.

The chain recombines TRBV19 with TRBJ1-5; 9 bases line up with TRBD1. This CDR3 has 15 residues. Germline trimming cut 4 bases from V and 3 bases from J; bases unmatched to any gene: 4. In germline, CDR1 is LNHDA, CDR2 SQIVND (reference sequence). The CDR3 here is CASSNGQGYNQPQHF. CDR3 in DNA: TGTGCCAGTAGTAACGGACAGGGGTACAATCAGCCCCAGCATTTT.

The V gene is TRBV14, the J gene TRBJ2-7, with D possibly TRBD2 on 5 matching bases. CDR1 is SGHDN and CDR2 is FVKESK in the germline V gene. V was clipped by 4 bases and J by 4 bases, with 17 bases between them. CDR3 length: 15 amino acids. The DNA of the CDR3 is TGTGCCAGCAGCCCTCAGGACTGGAATTCGTACGAGCAGTACTTC. It encodes CASSPQDWNSYEQYF.

The chain joins TRBV7-3 to TRBJ2-7; the match to TRBD1 covers 9 bases. The germline gives CDR1 SGHTA, CDR2 FQGTGA. The CDR3 consists of 15 residues. V was clipped by 5 bases and J by 5 bases; unmatched bases: 10. The CDR3 reads CASSRSPGQGHEQYF. The DNA of the CDR3 is TGTGCCAGCAGCCGCTCCCCGGGACAGGGCCACGAGCAGTACTTC.

The CDR3, as DNA: TGTGCCAGCACCCTTGGACTAGGAGAAGAGACCCAGTACTTC. Protein: CASTLGLGEETQYF. This chain joins TRBV9 and TRBJ2-5; 7 bases match TRBD2. V was pared by 6 bases and J by 3 bases, with 8 bases of the junction left unmatched. The CDR3 contains 14 residues. The germline V gene encodes CDR1 SGDLS and CDR2 YYNGEE. The whole variable domain, filled in from reference TRBV9 and TRBJ2-5, reads DSGVTQTPKHLITATGQRVTLRCSPRSGDLSVYWYQQSLDQGLQFLIQYYNGEERAKGNILERFSAQQFPDLHSELNLSSLELGDSALYFCASTLGLGEETQYFGPGTRLLVL.

The V and J genes are TRBV11-2 and TRBJ2-7, with a possible D match to TRBD1 (5 bases). The CDR3 is 17 residues long. V shed 5 bases and J shed 0 bases, with 20 bases lying between them. The germline CDR1 and CDR2 sequences are SGHAT and FQNNGV. CDR3 amino acids: CASSPLWGGRSSYEQYF. CDR3 coding DNA: TGTGCCAGCAGCCCCCTGTGGGGCGGCAGGAGCTCCTACGAGCAGTACTTC. Drawing the rest from reference TRBV11-2 and TRBJ2-7, the complete variable domain is EAGVAQSPRYKIIEKRQSVAFWCNPISGHATLYWYQQILGQGPKLLIQFQNNGVVDDSQLPKDRFSAERLKGVDSTLKIQPAKLEDSAVYLCASSPLWGGRSSYEQYFGPGTRLTVT.

As DNA, the CDR3 is TGTGCCAGCAGGCTACTTGCAGGGGATGAGCAGTTCTTC. It is translated as CASRLLAGDEQFF. The chain couples TRBV5-6 to TRBJ2-1, with a tentative D call TRBD1 (6 bases). The CDR3 runs 13 residues. The V gene's germline CDR1 is SGHDT and CDR2 YYEEEE. V was clipped by 5 bases and J by 8 bases, with 14 bases between them.

This chain connects TRBV28 to TRBJ2-6; 14 positions agree with TRBD2. Losses at the gene ends were 0 bases for V and 0 bases for J; bases not matched to a gene: 4. Per germline, CDR1 MDHEN and CDR2 SYDVKM. This CDR3 is 20 amino acids long. CDR3 nucleotides: TGTGCCAGCAGTTTATGGGGACTAGCGGGGGCCCCCTCTGGGGCCAACGTCCTGACTTTC. As protein: CASSLWGLAGAPSGANVLTF.

This sequence joins TRBV28 and TRBJ1-1; tentative D call: TRBD1 (5 bases). The CDR3 covers 15 residues. The ends were cut back, 3 bases at V and 1 base at J, with 12 bases in the middle. Germline loops: CDR1 MDHEN, CDR2 SYDVKM. The CDR3 nucleotides read TGTGCCAGCAGTTTTATTGGGCAGGGGAACACTGAAGCTTTCTTT. It is translated as CASSFIGQGNTEAFF.

V gene TRBV4-1 combines with J gene TRBJ1-1, with 7 bases that match TRBD1. The germline gives CDR1 MGHRA, CDR2 YSYEKL. The CDR3 length is 15 residues. Trimming took 1 base from V and 5 from J; bases not matched to a gene: 7. The CDR3 is CASSQVGGAETEAFF. CDR3 nucleotides: TGCGCCAGCAGCCAAGTAGGGGGCGCGGAGACTGAAGCTTTCTTT.

This sequence joins TRBV9 and TRBJ1-1; D is unclear. Germline V gene data show CDR1 as SGDLS and CDR2 as YYNGEE. The CDR3 is 15 amino acids. V lost 1 base and J lost 7, with 17 bases in between. The chain's CDR3 is CASSVTHLPGSEAFF. CDR3 coding DNA: TGTGCCAGCAGCGTAACCCACCTACCGGGTAGTGAAGCTTTCTTT. The full variable domain, in which reference TRBV9 and TRBJ1-1 provide the parts outside the CDR3, is DSGVTQTPKHLITATGQRVTLRCSPRSGDLSVYWYQQSLDQGLQFLIQYYNGEERAKGNILERFSAQQFPDLHSELNLSSLELGDSALYFCASSVTHLPGSEAFFGQGTRLTVV.

The J gene is TRBJ2-1, the V gene TRBV7-7; 11 bases agree with TRBD1. Unmatched junction bases numbered 9, after V lost 5 bases and J lost 9 bases. The germline V gene has CDR1 SSHAT and CDR2 FNYEAQ (reference sequence). CDR3 length: 15 amino acids. The CDR3 coding sequence is TGTGCCAGCAGCCCTGAGAGGGACAGGGGGACTGAGCAGTTCTTC. As protein: CASSPERDRGTEQFF.

The rearrangement joins TRBV7-2 to TRBJ2-5, with 7 nucleotides matching TRBD2. The CDR3 is 14 amino acids. The V and J ends lost 4 bases and 1 base, in that order; junction bases with no gene match: 3. Germline values: CDR1 SGHTA, CDR2 FQGNSA. DNA for the CDR3: TGTGCCAGCAGCTGGGGGGGAGCCCAAGAGACCCAGTACTTC. Translating gives CASSWGGAQETQYF.

The rearrangement links TRBV28 to TRBJ2-1, with 11 bases that match TRBD2. V gave up 5 bases and J gave up 7 bases; unmatched junction bases: 22. The CDR3 extends over 20 amino acids. CDR1 and CDR2 (germline): MDHEN, SYDVKM. The DNA for the CDR3 is TGTGCCAGCAGTACACCTATATACCCCCCTACTAGCGGGAGTGGGAATGAGCAGTTCTTC. Its translation: CASSTPIYPPTSGSGNEQFF.

A few counts support this clone. The CDR3: CASAVGTNYEQYF. The CDR3 DNA is TGTGCCAGCGCCGTCGGGACAAACTACGAGCAGTACTTC. The V gene is TRBV6-1, the J gene TRBJ2-7; tentatively, D is TRBD1 (6 bases). Trimming stripped 8 bases from V and 3 bases from J, with 14 bases between. The CDR3 has 13 amino acids. Germline lookup yields CDR1 MNHNS and CDR2 SASEGT.

The chain is built from TRBV4-2 and TRBJ1-5, with 8 bases fitting TRBD1. In germline, CDR1 is LGHNA, CDR2 YNFKEQ. V shed 4 bases and J 7 bases; nucleotides not matched to a gene: 9. The length of the CDR3 is 15 residues. The CDR3 is CASSPQPGGEQPQHF. The CDR3 region has the DNA TGTGCCAGCAGCCCCCAACCAGGGGGCGAACAGCCCCAGCATTTT.

The V gene is TRBV19, the J gene TRBJ2-3, with D tentatively TRBD2 (6 bases). The germline V gene encodes CDR1 LNHDA and CDR2 SQIVND (reference sequence). Trimming left V 5 bases short and J 6 bases short, with 12 bases between. The CDR3 contains 13 residues. For the CDR3, the DNA is TGTGCCAGTAGTTCACGGGGGTGGGATACGCAGTATTTT. This gives the protein CASSSRGWDTQYF.

This chain connects TRBV5-1 to TRBJ1-6, with D possibly being TRBD1 (5 bases). The CDR3 extends over 15 amino acids. Germline loops: CDR1 SGHRS, CDR2 YFSETQ. The V end lost 5 bases, the J end lost 7 bases, and 16 bases lay between the germline ends. CDR3 amino acids: CASSSRASGNSPLHF. In nucleotides, the CDR3 is TGCGCCAGCAGTTCCAGGGCTTCAGGGAATTCACCCCTCCACTTT.

The rearrangement links TRBV27 to TRBJ1-2, with a possible D match to TRBD1 (5 bases). From germline, CDR1 is MNHEY and CDR2 SMNVEV (reference sequence). The ends were cut back, 4 bases at V and 4 bases at J, with 10 bases in the middle. The CDR3 runs 13 residues. CDR3 residues: CASSSDSVYGYTF. The DNA of the CDR3 is TGTGCCAGCAGTTCCGACAGCGTCTATGGCTACACCTTC.

V gene TRBV5-1 combines with J gene TRBJ2-5; D call uncertain. The CDR3 has 14 amino acids. V lost 0 bases and J lost 3, with 9 bases in between. Germline V gene lookup returns CDR1 SGHRS and CDR2 YFSETQ. CDR3 DNA: TGCGCCAGCAGCTTGGGTCCGGAGAAAGAGACCCAGTACTTC. This codes for CASSLGPEKETQYF.

In DNA, the CDR3 is TGTGCCAGCAGCGTGTCTACCAATCAGCCCCAGCATTTT. Its protein is CASSVSTNQPQHF. V and J are TRBV7-2 and TRBJ1-5; no clear D. Per germline, CDR1 SGHTA and CDR2 FQGNSA. V dropped 5 bases and J dropped 3 bases, with 8 bases sitting between them. CDR3 length: 13 residues.

As regards this clone: An end of the junction differs from the germline gene, which may be a read error. The chain is built from TRBV28 and TRBJ1-2; a weak D match, TRBD1 (5 bases). CDR1 is MDHEN, CDR2 SYDVKM, per germline. The length of the CDR3 is 18 residues. The CDR3 loop reads CASSLYRGAGQGNSGYTF. CDR3 in DNA: TGTGCCAGCAGTTTATATCGCGGGGCGGGCCAGGGTAACTCTGGCTACACCTTC.

The chain recombines TRBV5-4 with TRBJ2-2, with 7 bases aligning to TRBD1. CDR1 and CDR2 (germline): SGHNT, YYREEE (reference sequence). This CDR3 spans 15 amino acids. V lost 1 base to trimming and J lost 5 bases; unmatched junction nucleotides: 5. The CDR3 here is CASSLRQGGTGELFF. CDR3 nucleotide sequence: TGTGCCAGCAGCTTGAGACAGGGTGGAACCGGGGAGCTGTTTTTT.

The V and J genes are TRBV5-6 and TRBJ2-7, with TRBD2 as a possible D gene (6 bases). Deletions cut 1 base from V and 7 bases from J, with 18 bases between. Germline CDR1 is SGHDT and CDR2 is YYEEEE. The CDR3 is 15 amino acids. The CDR3 DNA sequence: TGTGCCAGCAGCTTGCGAGCGGGTCTCCCCTGGGAGCAGTACTTC. Protein product: CASSLRAGLPWEQYF.